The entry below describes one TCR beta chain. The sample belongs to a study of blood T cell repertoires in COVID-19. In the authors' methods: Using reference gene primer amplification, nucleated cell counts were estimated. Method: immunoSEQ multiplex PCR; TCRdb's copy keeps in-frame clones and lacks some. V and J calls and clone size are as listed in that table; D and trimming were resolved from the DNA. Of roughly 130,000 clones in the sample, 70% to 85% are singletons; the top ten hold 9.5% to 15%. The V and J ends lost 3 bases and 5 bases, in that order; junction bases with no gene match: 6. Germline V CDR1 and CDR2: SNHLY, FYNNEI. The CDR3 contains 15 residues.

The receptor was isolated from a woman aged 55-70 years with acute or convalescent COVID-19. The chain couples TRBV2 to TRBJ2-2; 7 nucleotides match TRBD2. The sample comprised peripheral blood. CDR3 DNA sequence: TGTGCCAGCAGTGACTGGGAGGGAGCTACCGGGGAGCTGTTTTTT. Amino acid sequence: CASSDWEGATGELFF.